The 29 T cell receptor beta chains presented below share a single source sample, sequenced in a study of T cell repertoires in cytomegalovirus infection. MiXCR, run by TCRdb on the reads, gives a single entry per CDR3 protein. The sample has a few hundred thousand distinct CDR3 sequences, 22% seen once. Material for sequencing was CD8+ T cells from PBMCs. The origin of the receptors is a human donor in good health (CMV status not recorded). Some clones in this sample may be carry-over from other donors' samples.

This clonotype was recorded a few times. The chain joins TRBV14 to TRBJ2-7, with 8 positions matching TRBD1. CDR1 is SGHDN and CDR2 is FVKESK in the germline V gene. This CDR3 has 15 residues. Trimming cost V 6 bases and J 5 bases; bases outside gene matches: 12. CDR3 in amino acids: CASSFGQGVIHEQYF. Written as DNA, the CDR3 is TGTGCCAGCAGTTTCGGACAGGGTGTAATCCACGAGCAGTACTTC.

In its sample, this clonotype was seen a few times. This chain uses TRBV5-1 with TRBJ2-7; no clear D gene. This CDR3 region has 13 residues. V gave up 5 bases and J gave up 2 bases, with 11 bases separating them. Germline V CDR1 and CDR2: SGHRS, YFSETQ. CDR3 sequence reads: CASRNTTAYEQYF. The DNA for the CDR3 is TGCGCCAGCAGGAACACCACCGCCTACGAGCAGTACTTC.

The chain couples TRBV30 to TRBJ2-1, with no clear D. Trimming took off 0 bases at V and 6 bases at J, with 9 bases between the two ends. This CDR3 spans 13 amino acids. Germline CDR1 is GTSNPN and CDR2 is SVGIG (reference sequence). CDR3 sequence (DNA): TGTGCCTGGAGTGTGGCCGGGTCCAATGAGCAGTTCTTC. This encodes CAWSVAGSNEQFF.

Comments on this clonotype: A much larger clone lies a single base off, so this may be a read error. The genes are TRBV7-9 and TRBJ2-5, with TRBD2 matching over 14 bases. Germline trimming cut 5 bases from V and 10 bases from J; bases unmatched to any gene: 6. The CDR3 length is 14 residues. Germline CDR1 reads SEHNR; CDR2 reads FQNEAQ (reference sequence). For the CDR3, the DNA is TGTGCCAGCAGCCCGGGACTAGCGGGGGTCGACCAGTACTTC. It is translated as CASSPGLAGVDQYF.

This clonotype was picked up a small number of times. The J gene is TRBJ1-1, the V gene TRBV19; TRBD1 aligns across 10 bases. The CDR3 extends over 14 amino acids. The J segment lost 6 bases and the V segment lost 7 bases, leaving 8 bases of the junction unmatched. Germline loops: CDR1 LNHDA, CDR2 SQIVND (reference sequence). The CDR3 loop reads CASTWTGGFAEAFF. The CDR3 DNA reads TGTGCCAGTACCTGGACAGGGGGGTTCGCTGAAGCTTTCTTT. Full variable domain (remainder filled in from reference TRBV19 and TRBJ1-1): DGGITQSPKYLFRKEGQNVTLSCEQNLNHDAMYWYRQDPGQGLRLIYYSQIVNDFQKGDIAEGYSVSREKKESFPLTVTSAQKNPTAFYLCASTWTGGFAEAFFGQGTRLTVV.

This chain joins TRBV7-9 and TRBJ1-2; no reliable D call. Trimming pared 3 bases from V and 4 bases from J, leaving 12 bases between. CDR3 length: 14 amino acids. CDR1 is SEHNR and CDR2 is FQNEAQ in the germline V gene (reference sequence). This CDR3 is CASSLSSTTYGYTF. The CDR3, as DNA: TGTGCCAGCAGCTTGTCTTCAACGACCTATGGCTACACCTTC.

The chain carries TRBV2 and TRBJ1-1, with D possibly TRBD1 on 5 matching bases. CDR3 length equals 13 residues. V shed 7 bases and J shed 7 bases, with 16 bases lying between them. Germline V gene sequence: CDR1 SNHLY, CDR2 FYNNEI. This CDR3 is CASTPTGGIEAFF. The CDR3 nucleotides are TGTGCCAGCACCCCGACGGGGGGGATTGAAGCTTTCTTT.

This clonotype was picked up one time. A junction end diverges from the germline sequence, so it may reflect a read error. J is TRBJ2-3 and V is TRBV19; a weak D match, TRBD2 (6 bases). Germline V lookup: CDR1 LNHDA, CDR2 SQIVND (reference sequence). CDR3 length: 14 residues. CDR3 in DNA: TGTCCCAGTACCGATATACTAGCCACAAATACGCAGTATTTC. Protein sequence: CPSTDILATNTQYF.

This clonotype was seen many times. The J gene is TRBJ2-2, the V gene TRBV7-6, with TRBD2 matching over 8 bases. Germline CDR1 is SGHVS and CDR2 is FNYEAQ. J gave up 7 bases and V 5 bases, and 9 bases lay outside the gene matches. The CDR3 covers 15 residues. The chain's CDR3 is CASSPATSDHGELFF. The CDR3 DNA follows: TGTGCCAGCAGCCCGGCGACTAGCGATCACGGGGAGCTGTTTTTT.

The CDR3 DNA reads as TGTGCCAGCTCGGGGTACGACACCGGGGAGCTGTTTTTT. It yields the protein CASSGYDTGELFF. The rearrangement joins TRBV12-3 or TRBV12-4 to TRBJ2-2, with D possibly TRBD2 on 5 matching bases. The ends were cut back, 8 bases at V and 3 bases at J, with 10 bases in the middle. The CDR3 covers 13 residues.

The rearrangement joins TRBV4-1 to TRBJ2-1; unclear D gene. CDR3 size: 15 residues. Germline V lookup: CDR1 MGHRA, CDR2 YSYEKL. V was clipped by 3 bases and J by 4 bases, with 13 bases between them. CDR3 sequence reads: CASSQALMLYNEQFF. In DNA, the CDR3 is TGCGCCAGCAGCCAGGCTCTAATGCTATACAATGAGCAGTTCTTC.

This clonotype was recorded a few times. The J gene is TRBJ1-1, the V gene TRBV7-9, with D uncertain. Deletions cut 1 base from V and 1 base from J, with 7 bases between. The CDR3 runs to 14 residues. Germline loops: CDR1 SEHNR, CDR2 FQNEAQ (reference sequence). The CDR3 loop is CASSLVQSNTEAFF. The CDR3 region has the DNA TGTGCCAGCAGCTTAGTACAGTCGAACACTGAAGCTTTCTTT.

This clonotype appeared a few times. This chain links TRBV20-1 with TRBJ2-7, with a possible D match to TRBD1 (6 bases). The CDR3 has 14 amino acids. V was trimmed by 6 bases and J by 1 base, leaving 16 bases between them. Germline V gives CDR1 DFQATT, CDR2 SNEGSKA (reference sequence). CDR3 region: CSAEPGHQSYEQYF. The DNA for the CDR3 is TGCAGTGCAGAACCGGGACACCAATCCTACGAGCAGTACTTC.

This rearrangement joins TRBV25-1 to TRBJ1-1, with no clear D. This CDR3 region has 14 residues. CDR1 MGHDK and CDR2 SYGVNS come from the germline V gene. V was shortened by 5 bases and J by 0 bases, with 10 bases between the two germline ends. The CDR3: CASSTQTLNTEAFF. As DNA, the CDR3 is TGTGCCAGCAGTACTCAGACACTGAACACTGAAGCTTTCTTT.

The J gene is TRBJ2-1, the V gene TRBV4-1, with unresolved D. Per the germline V gene, CDR1 is MGHRA and CDR2 is YSYEKL. This CDR3 is 13 amino acids long. V lost 0 bases to trimming and J lost 5 bases, with 5 bases between them. The CDR3 reads CASSQDPNNEQFF. The DNA for the CDR3 is TGCGCCAGCAGCCAAGACCCCAACAATGAGCAGTTCTTC.

The chain combines TRBV12-3 or TRBV12-4 with TRBJ2-5, with no clear D. Trimming stripped 8 bases from V and 5 bases from J, with 12 bases between. This CDR3 has 12 amino acids. CDR3 sequence reads: CASSITAETQYF. In nucleotides, the CDR3 is TGTGCCAGCTCTATAACAGCGGAGACCCAGTACTTC.

The rearrangement uses TRBV12-3 or TRBV12-4 and TRBJ2-5; 7 nucleotides line up with TRBD2. The CDR3 sequence is 14 residues long. J lost 4 bases, V lost 6 bases, and 8 bases had no gene match. Here the CDR3 DNA reads TGTGCCAGCAGCCAGACTAGCCTAAGAGAGACCCAGTACTTC. Its protein product is CASSQTSLRETQYF.

V is TRBV6-1 and J is TRBJ1-4, with D perhaps matching TRBD1 (6 bases). CDR3 size: 14 residues. Between the trimmed V and J ends, which lost 7 bases and 6 bases, there was a span of 15 bases. In germline, CDR1 is MNHNS, CDR2 SASEGT. The CDR3 loop is CASNSGGADEKLFF. The CDR3 DNA sequence: TGTGCCAGCAACTCCGGGGGGGCGGATGAAAAACTGTTTTTT.

The table lists this clonotype with a few counts. This chain uses TRBV7-9 with TRBJ1-1; D is unresolved. The length of the CDR3 is 15 residues. Trimming took 1 base from V and 1 from J, leaving 10 bases between them. Germline values: CDR1 SEHNR, CDR2 FQNEAQ (reference sequence). The CDR3, as DNA: TGTGCCAGCAGCTTAGTGAACAGTCAGAACACTGAAGCTTTCTTT. This gives the protein CASSLVNSQNTEAFF.

V is TRBV12-3 or TRBV12-4 and J is TRBJ1-1, with a tentative D call TRBD1 (5 bases). The CDR3 consists of 14 residues. Trimming took off 3 bases at V and 4 bases at J, with 12 bases between the two ends. The CDR3 DNA follows: TGTGCCAGCAGTTTTGGGGCTTTAGGCACTGAAGCTTTCTTT. Translation gives CASSFGALGTEAFF.

The sample holds a few counts of this clonotype. The chain links TRBV28 to TRBJ1-3; possibly TRBD1 for D (6 bases). The CDR3 extends over 16 amino acids. V dropped 5 bases and J dropped 2 bases, with 16 bases sitting between them. Germline assignment: CDR1 MDHEN and CDR2 SYDVKM. CDR3 coding DNA: TGTGCCAGCAGTACCTATTCAGGGGTGACTGGAAACACCATATATTTT. It translates to CASSTYSGVTGNTIYF.

This clonotype was seen many times. V is TRBV11-1 and J is TRBJ2-1; perhaps TRBD2 as D (5 bases). The CDR3 sequence is 12 residues long. V shed 8 bases and J shed 6 bases, with 11 bases lying between them. Germline lookup yields CDR1 SGHAT and CDR2 FQDESV (reference sequence). CDR3 bases: TGTGCCAGCGGACTGGGGAGCAATGAGCAGTTCTTC. Translation: CASGLGSNEQFF.

In this sample, this clonotype turned up a few times. The gene calls are TRBV7-9 and TRBJ2-1; 7 nucleotides agree with TRBD2. This CDR3 spans 12 amino acids. In germline, CDR1 is SEHNR, CDR2 FQNEAQ (reference sequence). V shed 6 bases and J 8 bases; nucleotides not matched to a gene: 4. CDR3 sequence reads: CASSSLAYEQFF. CDR3 nucleotides: TGTGCCAGCAGTTCACTAGCGTATGAGCAGTTCTTC.

This clonotype was seen a single time. J is TRBJ2-7 and V is TRBV6-5; D is perhaps TRBD2 (6 bases). V lost 4 bases and J lost 3, with 10 bases in between. CDR1 MNHEY and CDR2 SVGAGI come from the germline V gene. This CDR3 is 13 amino acids long. The CDR3 nucleotides are TGTGCCAGCAGTTGGGGGGAGGACTACGAGCAGTACTTC. This encodes CASSWGEDYEQYF.

This clonotype occurred once. The chain recombines TRBV7-6 with TRBJ1-1, with a possible D match to TRBD1 (5 bases). Trimming took off 6 bases at V and 5 bases at J, with 19 bases between the two ends. The CDR3 loop spans 15 amino acids. Per the germline V gene, CDR1 is SGHVS and CDR2 is FNYEAQ. The CDR3 DNA is TGTGCCAGCAGGGAAGGGCGGGGGTCTGGGACTGAAGCTTTCTTT. This sequence encodes CASREGRGSGTEAFF.

V gene TRBV7-2 combines with J gene TRBJ2-7, with 14 bases that match TRBD2. V lost 5 bases, J lost 4 bases, and 4 bases stayed unmatched. Germline-derived CDR1 and CDR2 are SGHTA and FQGNSA. CDR3 length: 15 residues. The CDR3 is CASSHGTSGGYEQYF. As DNA, the CDR3 is TGTGCCAGCAGCCACGGGACTAGCGGGGGATACGAGCAGTACTTC.

This clonotype turned up a few times. This chain connects TRBV27 to TRBJ2-7; D not resolved. Between the trimmed V and J ends, which lost 0 bases and 0 bases, there was a span of 6 bases. The CDR3 consists of 14 residues. CDR1 and CDR2 from the germline V gene are MNHEY and SMNVEV (reference sequence). The CDR3 here is CASSLSRLSYEQYF. The DNA of the CDR3 is TGTGCCAGCAGTTTATCGCGGCTCTCCTACGAGCAGTACTTC.

Details on this clonotype: A read error is possible here, since a much larger clone lies one base away. The gene calls are TRBV12-3 or TRBV12-4 and TRBJ2-3; D uncertain. This CDR3 spans 16 amino acids. DNA for the CDR3: TGTACCAGCAGTTTCTCCCGGGCCAAGACTTTAGATACGCAGTATTTT. It encodes CTSSFSRAKTLDTQYF.

There are a few counts of this clonotype. The chain combines TRBV19 with TRBJ2-7; possibly TRBD1 or TRBD2 for D (5 bases each). CDR1 is LNHDA, CDR2 SQIVND, per germline (reference sequence). The CDR3 runs 12 residues. Trimming left V 5 bases short and J 6 bases short, with 11 bases between. The CDR3 DNA sequence: TGTGCCAGTAGTGAGGGGCTGAGCGAGCAGTACTTC. This codes for CASSEGLSEQYF.